This passage covers 25 T cell receptor beta chains from one sample sequenced in a study of blood T cells in healthy people across ages. Alongside a J-beta primer mix, a sample-barcoded 5' primer served in a second PCR lasting 7 to 11 cycles. From the 5' RACE reads, TCRdb called clonotypes with MiXCR, one entry per CDR3 protein. The sample lists around 1.1 million distinct CDR3 sequences; less than 45% were seen once. Sequencing was done on a sample of blood. The receptors were sampled from a young man in good health.

The chain employs TRBV3-1 and TRBJ1-2; 7 positions agree with TRBD1. J was trimmed by 8 bases and V by 4 bases; bases with no gene match: 10. There are 14 residues in the CDR3. CDR1 and CDR2 (germline): LGHDT, YNNKEL (reference sequence). The chain's CDR3 is CASSPSGTVLGYTF. Written as DNA, the CDR3 is TGTGCCAGCAGCCCGAGCGGGACAGTACTGGGCTACACCTTC.

The chain combines TRBV7-2 with TRBJ2-5; either TRBD1 or TRBD2 may fit D (5 bases each). CDR3 length equals 13 residues. The V gene lost 1 base and the J gene lost 11 bases, with 14 bases spanning the gap. CDR1 and CDR2 from the germline V gene are SGHTA and FQGNSA. CDR3 region: CASSLGTAREQYF. The CDR3 bases are TGTGCCAGCAGCTTAGGGACGGCCAGGGAGCAGTACTTC. The whole variable domain, filled in from reference TRBV7-2 and TRBJ2-5, reads GAGVSQSPSNKVTEKGKDVELRCDPISGHTALYWYRQSLGQGLEFLIYFQGNSAPDKSGLPSDRFSAERTGGSVSTLTIQRTQQEDSAVYLCASSLGTAREQYFGPGTRLLVL.

This clonotype came up a few times. The chain is built from TRBV20-1 and TRBJ1-2, with a tentative D call TRBD1 (6 bases). The germline CDR1 and CDR2 sequences are DFQATT and SNEGSKA (reference sequence). This CDR3 spans 14 amino acids. Between the trimmed V and J ends, which lost 3 bases and 6 bases, there was a span of 17 bases. In nucleotides, the CDR3 is TGCAGTGCTAGGGAAAATACAGGGACGGATGGCTACACCTTC. The encoded protein is CSARENTGTDGYTF.

This rearrangement joins TRBV12-3 or TRBV12-4 to TRBJ1-4, with no clear D. Trimming shortened V by 0 bases and J by 5 bases, and 13 bases separated the two germline ends. This CDR3 is 16 amino acids long. CDR3: CASSLALGSLNEKLFF. The CDR3 DNA reads TGTGCCAGCAGTTTAGCACTGGGCAGTTTAAATGAAAAACTGTTTTTT.

In its sample, this clonotype was seen a few times. The chain has TRBV4-2 and TRBJ1-1; 7 nucleotides agree with TRBD1. The CDR3 is made up of 15 amino acids. Germline CDR1 reads LGHNA; CDR2 reads YNFKEQ. With 0 bases clipped from V and 2 bases from J, the junction kept 3 bases outside the gene matches. Here the CDR3 reads CASSQDQGVNTEAFF. Here the CDR3 DNA reads TGTGCCAGCAGCCAAGATCAGGGGGTTAACACTGAAGCTTTCTTT.

In its sample, this clonotype was seen many times. The chain has TRBV4-3 and TRBJ1-1; D may be TRBD1 (6 bases). V lost 5 bases to trimming and J lost 6 bases, with 10 bases between them. This CDR3 region has 12 residues. Germline assignment: CDR1 LGHNA and CDR2 YSLEER. CDR3 nucleotides: TGCGCCAGCAGCTTAGGACAGTCTGAAGCTTTCTTT. Its translation: CASSLGQSEAFF.

This clonotype was seen a few times. The chain joins TRBV20-1 to TRBJ1-1; unclear D gene. The CDR3 has 13 amino acids. Germline CDR1 DFQATT, CDR2 SNEGSKA (reference sequence). V dropped 2 bases and J dropped 3 bases, with 10 bases sitting between them. This CDR3 is CSARPYGDTEAFF. CDR3 nucleotides: TGCAGTGCTAGACCTTATGGGGACACTGAAGCTTTCTTT.

This clonotype was detected only once. Given a much more abundant clone one base away, this may be a read error. The V gene is TRBV6-1, the J gene TRBJ2-1, with TRBD2 as a possible D gene (5 bases). The germline gives CDR1 MNHNS, CDR2 SASEGT. The CDR3 extends over 11 amino acids. The CDR3 bases are TGTGCCAGCATTGAAGGGCTAGCCCAGTTCTTC. It encodes CASIEGLAQFF.

The chain has TRBV20-1 and TRBJ1-1; D not certain. Looked up from germline, CDR1 is DFQATT and CDR2 is SNEGSKA (reference sequence). V was shortened by 4 bases and J by 4 bases, with 10 bases between the two germline ends. CDR3 size: 12 residues. The CDR3 here is CSANGGGTEAFF. The CDR3 DNA follows: TGCAGTGCTAATGGAGGAGGCACTGAAGCTTTCTTT.

The CDR3 reads CSVEVVVGEDTQYF. In DNA form, the CDR3 reads TGCAGCGTTGAAGTGGTGGTAGGGGAAGATACGCAGTATTTT. This chain joins TRBV29-1 and TRBJ2-3; D perhaps matches TRBD1 (5 bases). The germline V and J ends were trimmed by 1 base and 5 bases, with 13 bases remaining between them. The CDR3 has 14 amino acids. Germline V gives CDR1 SQVTM, CDR2 ANQGSEA.

V usage is TRBV20-1 and J usage is TRBJ2-3; 7 bases are shared with TRBD1. The CDR3 runs to 14 residues. J gave up 3 bases and V 8 bases, and 11 bases lay outside the gene matches. Germline lookup yields CDR1 DFQATT and CDR2 SNEGSKA (reference sequence). As DNA, the CDR3 is TGCAGTCAACCAAGACAGGGTCGGACAGATACGCAGTATTTT. This translates into CSQPRQGRTDTQYF.

The chain recombines TRBV4-1 with TRBJ1-5; no firm D call. The CDR3 contains 17 residues. The V gene lost 2 bases and the J gene lost 0 bases, with 14 bases spanning the gap. Germline V lookup: CDR1 MGHRA, CDR2 YSYEKL. The CDR3 reads CASSQPWGDNSNQPQHF. The CDR3 DNA reads TGCGCCAGCAGCCAACCCTGGGGAGATAATAGCAATCAGCCCCAGCATTTT.

This clonotype was recorded once. The chain uses TRBV5-1 and TRBJ1-1; D gene uncertain. This CDR3 comprises 14 residues. The germline gives CDR1 SGHRS, CDR2 YFSETQ. V shed 4 bases and J shed 0 bases, with 10 bases lying between them. The CDR3 DNA reads as TGCGCCAGCAGCCAAAGGGCGGTGAACACTGAAGCTTTCTTT. Encoded protein: CASSQRAVNTEAFF.

This clonotype was counted a few times. The chain is built from TRBV12-3 or TRBV12-4 and TRBJ1-2; no definite D call. The CDR3 has 13 amino acids. Trimming took off 7 bases at V and 4 bases at J, with 13 bases between the two ends. The CDR3, as DNA: TGTGCCAGCACCACCGCGTTGGGCTATGGCTACACCTTC. It specifies CASTTALGYGYTF.

V gene TRBV6-1 combines with J gene TRBJ2-3, with TRBD1 matching over 10 bases. CDR1 MNHNS and CDR2 SASEGT come from the germline V gene. The CDR3 covers 17 residues. The V gene end was trimmed by 5 bases and the J gene end by 0 bases; junction bases not matched to a gene: 8. This CDR3 is CASSRPGTGDSTDTQYF. The CDR3 nucleotides read TGTGCCAGCAGTCGTCCCGGGACAGGGGACAGCACAGATACGCAGTATTTT.

The gene calls are TRBV7-9 and TRBJ2-6; possible D gene TRBD2, 6 bases. Germline V gene sequence: CDR1 SEHNR, CDR2 FQNEAQ (reference sequence). V lost 0 bases to trimming and J lost 2 bases, with 11 bases between them. The CDR3 has 17 amino acids. The CDR3 region is CASSLASAGTGANVLTF. CDR3 DNA sequence: TGTGCCAGCAGCTTAGCGTCGGCGGGAACTGGGGCCAACGTCCTGACTTTC.

V and J are TRBV7-8 and TRBJ2-3; 9 bases are a match to TRBD1. The CDR3 runs 16 residues. J was trimmed by 1 base and V by 5 bases; bases with no gene match: 7. Germline CDR1 reads SGHVS; CDR2 reads FQNEAQ. CDR3 sequence (DNA): TGTGCCAGCAGCACCCGGGGACAGGGTGGCACAGATACGCAGTATTTT. Translated: CASSTRGQGGTDTQYF.

The table lists this clonotype with a few counts. For the CDR3, the DNA is TGCAGTGCGAGCCAGGGGGCGGCTGAAAAACTGTTTTTT. It specifies CSASQGAAEKLFF. The chain is built from TRBV20-1 and TRBJ1-4; 8 bases fit TRBD1. V gave up 6 bases and J gave up 7 bases; unmatched junction bases: 7. Germline CDR1 is DFQATT and CDR2 is SNEGSKA (reference sequence). The CDR3 has 13 residues.

Comment on this clonotype: Being one base from a much bigger clone, this may be a read error. CDR3: CAISESPGQAYNEQYF. The CDR3 bases are TGTGCCATCAGTGAGTCCCCGGGACAGGCCTACAATGAGCAGTACTTC. The chain couples TRBV10-3 to TRBJ2-7; 8 bases map to TRBD1. This CDR3 comprises 16 residues. Germline lookup yields CDR1 ENHRY and CDR2 SYGVKD. Trimming cost V 0 bases and J 7 bases; bases outside gene matches: 11.

The chain has TRBV28 and TRBJ1-2; tentatively, D is TRBD1 (5 bases). The CDR3 sequence is 13 residues long. The germline CDR1 and CDR2 sequences are MDHEN and SYDVKM. Between the trimmed V and J ends, which lost 6 bases and 2 bases, there was a span of 10 bases. CDR3 sequence (DNA): TGTGCCAGCAGAAAGACAGTCAACTATGGCTACACCTTC. It is translated as CASRKTVNYGYTF.

This chain joins TRBV24-1 and TRBJ2-1, with 12 bases lining up with TRBD2. The CDR3 sequence is 17 residues long. The V gene's germline CDR1 is KGHDR and CDR2 SFDVKD. V trimming: 2 bases; J trimming: 6 bases; junction bases outside the gene matches: 7. The CDR3 DNA is TGTGCCACCAGTGATTCGCCTAGCGGGGGGGAGGGCAATGAGCAGTTCTTC. As protein: CATSDSPSGGEGNEQFF.

V and J are TRBV6-5 and TRBJ2-4; unclear D gene. The V gene lost 8 bases and the J gene lost 0 bases, with 2 bases spanning the gap. Germline V gene data show CDR1 as MNHEY and CDR2 as SVGAGI. The CDR3 has 11 amino acids. The CDR3 sequence is CASRAKNIQYF. The DNA for the CDR3 is TGTGCCAGCCGAGCCAAAAACATTCAGTACTTC.

V gene TRBV5-1 combines with J gene TRBJ2-5, with a possible D match to TRBD2 (5 bases). V lost 1 base, J lost 9 bases, and 16 bases lay in between. This CDR3 spans 14 amino acids. Looked up from germline, CDR1 is SGHRS and CDR2 is YFSETQ. CDR3 protein: CASSLLSPVEAQYF. CDR3 coding DNA: TGCGCCAGCAGCTTGCTGTCCCCGGTGGAGGCCCAGTACTTC.

The chain has TRBV11-2 and TRBJ1-2, with a possible D match to TRBD1 (6 bases). Looked up from germline, CDR1 is SGHAT and CDR2 is FQNNGV. V was trimmed by 5 bases and J by 3 bases, leaving 10 bases between them. The CDR3 loop spans 13 amino acids. The CDR3 sequence: CASSHRTDYGYTF. In DNA, the CDR3 is TGTGCCAGCAGCCATCGGACAGACTATGGCTACACCTTC.

This clonotype was counted a few times. A much larger clone is a single base away; this may be a read error. The chain joins TRBV20-1 to TRBJ2-3, with a possible D match to TRBD1 (7 bases). Per germline, CDR1 DFQATT and CDR2 SNEGSKA (reference sequence). The CDR3 has 15 residues. The V end lost 5 bases, the J end lost 5 bases, and 20 bases lay between the germline ends. The CDR3: CSAVGGTAYKDTQYF. CDR3 in DNA: TGCAGTGCTGTAGGCGGGACAGCCTATAAAGATACGCAGTATTTT.